These T cell receptor beta chains were read from a single sample in a study of blood T cell repertoires in COVID-19. The assay was immunoSEQ multiplex PCR, and TCRdb's table has in-frame clones only and misses some. The sample records more than 350,000 clones, 70% to 90% being singletons. The specimen sequenced was peripheral blood. Source of these receptors: a woman aged 25 to 39 with COVID-19, enrolled during active disease. Each CDR3 is given with its conserved first and last residue. D genes are given only for firm matches. Clone size, where shown, is once, few, many, or a class for clones that have expanded.

D gene	V gene	clone size	J gene	CDR3 DNA	CDR3 protein
-	TRBV7-8	-	TRBJ2-1	TGTGCCAGCAGCACAAATTACGATGAGCAGTTCTTC	CASSTNYDEQFF
TRBD2	TRBV28	-	TRBJ2-3	TGTGCCGGTGGGAGGGACACAGATACGCAGTATTTT	CAGGRDTDTQYF
-	TRBV10-3	-	TRBJ1-2	TGTGCCATCAGTGGGGGCAGCGCGCTCCCCTTCACTAACTATGGCTACACCTTC	CAISGGSALPFTNYGYTF
-	TRBV18	-	TRBJ2-2	TGTGCCAGCTCCGGAGCGAACACCGGGGAGCTGTTTTTT	CASSGANTGELFF
-	TRBV7-9	-	TRBJ1-2	TGTGCCAGCAGGCCTTCGATTCAGGGCTACACCTTC	CASRPSIQGYTF
-	TRBV18	-	TRBJ2-5	TGTGCCAGCTCACCAGCGGGGAAAGAGACCCAGTACTTC	CASSPAGKETQYF
-	TRBV11-3	-	TRBJ2-5	TGTGCCAGCAGCTTAGTGTCGGGAAGGGAGACCCAGTACTTC	CASSLVSGRETQYF
TRBD2	TRBV4-1	-	TRBJ2-5	TGCGCCAGCAGCCAAGAGGCTAGCGGGGGGTCCCGAGAGACCCAGTACTTC	CASSQEASGGSRETQYF
TRBD1	TRBV28	-	TRBJ1-2	TGTGCCAGCAGCTGGACAGGGGGCCTTCCCAACTATGGCTACACCTTC	CASSWTGGLPNYGYTF
-	TRBV9	-	TRBJ1-2	TGTGCCAGCAGCGTAGATAGCTATGGCTACACCTTC	CASSVDSYGYTF
TRBD2	TRBV12-3/TRBV12-4	-	TRBJ2-7	TGTGCCAGCAGACTAGCGGGGGGATACGAGCAGTACTTC	CASRLAGGYEQYF
-	TRBV7-2	once	TRBJ1-1	TGTGCCAGCAGCTTAAATGGGGGGAGCGCTTTCTTT	CASSLNGGSAFF
-	TRBV28	-	TRBJ1-5	TGTGCCAGCAGTTTCAGGGCTCTTAGCAATCAGCCCCAGCATTTT	CASSFRALSNQPQHF
TRBD1	TRBV27	-	TRBJ1-6	TGTGCCAGCAGTCTGAACCGCGGACAGGTCTATTCACCCCTCCACTTT	CASSLNRGQVYSPLHF
-	TRBV19	-	TRBJ2-2	TGTGCCAGTAGTATTTACGAGGCGCCGGGCACCGGGGAGCTGTTTTTT	CASSIYEAPGTGELFF
-	TRBV7-2	-	TRBJ1-5	TGTGCCAGCAGCTTATTTCAGGGAGGCGATCAGCCCCAGCATTTT	CASSLFQGGDQPQHF
TRBD1	TRBV28	-	TRBJ2-3	TGTGCCAGCAGTTTAAGGACAGGGGATATCGCAGATACGCAGTATTTT	CASSLRTGDIADTQYF
TRBD2	TRBV27	once	TRBJ2-1	TGTGCCAGCAGTCATCTAGCGGGAGGGCACAATGAGCAGTTCTTC	CASSHLAGGHNEQFF
-	TRBV6-5	-	TRBJ1-2	TGTGCCAGCAGTTACGGAGGGGAAGGAGGCTACACCTTC	CASSYGGEGGYTF
TRBD1	TRBV6-5	-	TRBJ1-6	TGTGCCAGCAGCTTGGACAGGGGAAATTCACCCCTCCACTTT	CASSLDRGNSPLHF
TRBD1	TRBV23-1	-	TRBJ1-5	TGCGCCAGCAGTCAATCGTGGACAGGGCGGCAGCCCCAGCATTTT	CASSQSWTGRQPQHF
TRBD1	TRBV24-1	-	TRBJ2-2	TGTGCCACCAAGGGGACAGGGTTGAACACCGGGGAGCTGTTTTTT	CATKGTGLNTGELFF
TRBD1	TRBV18	-	TRBJ1-1	TGTGCCAGCTTAAGACAGGGAGGAGGGGACACTGAAGCTTTCTTT	CASLRQGGGDTEAFF
-	TRBV24-1	-	TRBJ2-5	TGTGCCACCAGTGACAGGGTTTTGGAGACCCAGTACTTC	CATSDRVLETQYF
TRBD2	TRBV6-6	-	TRBJ2-5	TGTGCCAGCACCCTCAGCGGGGGTTTTACGGAGACCCAGTACTTC	CASTLSGGFTETQYF
TRBD2	TRBV11-3	-	TRBJ2-1	TGTGCCAGCAGCTTAGATTTACGGCGGGAGCTAGCCAATGAGCAGTTCTTC	CASSLDLRRELANEQFF